This record concerns one TCR beta chain sequence. Here immunoSEQ multiplex PCR was the method, and the copy in TCRdb shows in-frame clones only, minus some. The sample yields millions of clones, 90% to 95% seen once. The data belong to a study of shared clonotypes between healthy human individuals. CD45RA-negative memory and CD45RA+ naive subsets were split from the CD4+ cells. This TCR derives from a man aged 18 to 29 in good health. Sequences were obtained from naive CD4+ T cells sorted from blood. Described subset: CD45RA+ positively selected.

The CDR3 DNA is TGTGCCAGCAGCTTGTTGGGGATTCCTAGCACAGATACGCAGTATTTT. Protein: CASSLLGIPSTDTQYF. The chain joins TRBV5-5 to TRBJ2-3; D not resolved. CDR1 SGHKS and CDR2 YYEKEE come from the germline V gene (reference sequence). The CDR3 covers 16 residues. Trimming shortened V by 1 base and J by 0 bases, and 12 bases separated the two germline ends.